A single sample is the source of the 7 T cell receptor beta chains below, sequenced in a study of cytomegalovirus exposure and HLA in healthy donors. The PCR was carried out with 60 Vbeta primers and 13 Jbeta primers. Clones were sequenced by immunoSEQ multiplex PCR, and TCRdb holds only the in-frame ones, with some missing. The sample shows 150,000 to 160,000 clones, approximately 80% of them seen only once. Sequencing used PBMCs. These receptors originate from a man aged 25 to 40 in good health and CMV-seropositive.

V and J are TRBV5-6 and TRBJ2-1, with D unclear. Germline-derived CDR1 and CDR2 are SGHDT and YYEEEE. CDR3 length equals 14 residues. V gave up 7 bases and J gave up 0 bases, with 11 bases separating them. The CDR3 is CASAEWYSYNEQFF. CDR3 DNA sequence: TGTGCCAGCGCGGAATGGTACTCCTACAATGAGCAGTTCTTC.

The chain couples TRBV2 to TRBJ1-1; tentative D call: TRBD1 (6 bases). The CDR3 is 14 residues long. CDR1 and CDR2 (germline): SNHLY, FYNNEI. Trimming removed 0 bases from V and 10 bases from J, with 15 bases in between. The CDR3 protein is CASSEASRGAGAFF. As DNA, the CDR3 is TGTGCCAGCAGTGAAGCAAGCCGGGGGGCAGGAGCTTTCTTT. The whole variable domain, filled in from reference TRBV2 and TRBJ1-1, reads EPEVTQTPSHQVTQMGQEVILRCVPISNHLYFYWYRQILGQKVEFLVSFYNNEISEKSEIFDDQFSVERPDGSNFTLKIRSTKLEDSAMYFCASSEASRGAGAFFGQGTRLTVV.

This clone was counted a few times. The V gene is TRBV4-2, the J gene TRBJ2-7, with 9 bases lining up with TRBD1. The germline V gene encodes CDR1 LGHNA and CDR2 YNFKEQ. V shed 6 bases and J 3 bases; nucleotides not matched to a gene: 12. The length of the CDR3 is 16 residues. The CDR3 is CASSPSPRTGDYEQYF. The CDR3 DNA reads as TGTGCCAGCAGTCCTAGCCCCCGGACAGGGGACTACGAGCAGTACTTC.

The J gene is TRBJ2-1, the V gene TRBV5-1, with D possibly TRBD1 on 5 matching bases. The CDR3 runs 14 residues. The germline V and J ends were trimmed by 4 bases and 5 bases, with 13 bases remaining between them. The germline CDR1 and CDR2 sequences are SGHRS and YFSETQ. The CDR3 sequence: CASSVGDQNNEQFF. CDR3 in DNA: TGCGCCAGCAGCGTAGGGGATCAGAACAATGAGCAGTTCTTC.

This clone was counted between two and nine times. The chain carries TRBV6-5 and TRBJ1-2; a weak D match, TRBD1 (5 bases). The germline V gene has CDR1 MNHEY and CDR2 SVGAGI. The CDR3 totals 13 residues. V was cut by 5 bases and J by 4 bases, with 11 bases left in between. The CDR3 DNA follows: TGTGCCAGCAGTCCGGGGGGAGGCTATGGCTACACCTTC. It codes for CASSPGGGYGYTF.

The chain joins TRBV7-3 to TRBJ2-1; tentative D call: TRBD2 (6 bases). V lost 5 bases to trimming and J lost 10 bases, with 12 bases between them. The CDR3 has 12 amino acids. Germline lookup yields CDR1 SGHTA and CDR2 FQGTGA. The DNA of the CDR3 is TGTGCCAGCAGCGCTAGGAGCGGGGAGCAGTTCTTC. Encoded protein: CASSARSGEQFF.

The rearrangement joins TRBV7-3 to TRBJ2-7; 7 nucleotides line up with TRBD1. CDR3 length: 13 residues. The germline CDR1 and CDR2 sequences are SGHTA and FQGTGA. The V segment lost 5 bases and the J segment 3 bases; nucleotides outside the gene matches: 4. CDR3 in amino acids: CASSVRDSYEQYF. The DNA of the CDR3 is TGTGCCAGCAGCGTCCGGGACAGCTACGAGCAGTACTTC.